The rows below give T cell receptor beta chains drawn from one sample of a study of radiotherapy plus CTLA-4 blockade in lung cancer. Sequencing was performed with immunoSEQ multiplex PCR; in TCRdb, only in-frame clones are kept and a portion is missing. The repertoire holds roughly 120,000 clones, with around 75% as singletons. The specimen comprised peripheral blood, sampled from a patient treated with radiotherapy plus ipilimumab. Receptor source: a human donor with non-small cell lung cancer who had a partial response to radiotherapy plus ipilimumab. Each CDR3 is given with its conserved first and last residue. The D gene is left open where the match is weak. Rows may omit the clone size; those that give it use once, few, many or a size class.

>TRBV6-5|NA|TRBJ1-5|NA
CASSIHQGNQPQHF
TGTGCCAGCAGTATACACCAGGGAAATCAGCCCCAGCATTTT
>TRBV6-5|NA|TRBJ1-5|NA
CASRHDIYSNQPQHF
TGTGCCAGCAGACATGACATCTATAGCAATCAGCCCCAGCATTTT
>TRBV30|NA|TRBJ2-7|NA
CAWSVEGGYEQYF
TGTGCCTGGAGTGTAGAGGGCGGCTACGAGCAGTACTTC
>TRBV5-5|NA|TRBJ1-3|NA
CASSLDRHGNTIYF
TGTGCCAGCAGCTTGGACAGGCACGGAAACACCATATATTTT
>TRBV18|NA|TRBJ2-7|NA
CASSPFVNSAYEQYF
TGTGCCAGCTCACCGTTTGTAAACAGTGCCTACGAGCAGTACTTC
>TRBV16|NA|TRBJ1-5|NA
CASSQFGGRDQPQHF
TGTGCCAGCAGCCAGTTCGGGGGGCGGGATCAGCCCCAGCATTTT
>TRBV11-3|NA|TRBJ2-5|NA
CASSLGFSQETQYF
TGTGCCAGCAGCTTAGGGTTCAGCCAAGAGACCCAGTACTTC
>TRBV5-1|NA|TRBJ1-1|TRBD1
CASAHGQGNTEAFF
TGCGCCAGCGCCCATGGACAGGGGAACACTGAAGCTTTCTTT
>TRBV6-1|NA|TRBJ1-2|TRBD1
CASVTGAGYGYTF
TGTGCCAGCGTGACAGGGGCAGGGTATGGCTACACCTTC
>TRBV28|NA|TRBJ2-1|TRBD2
CASSLRVRRGVLAAPPTNEQFF
TGTGCCAGCAGTTTACGGGTAAGAAGGGGAGTGCTAGCGGCACCCCCCACCAATGAGCAGTTCTTC
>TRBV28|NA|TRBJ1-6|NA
CASSFRNSPLHF
TGTGCCAGCAGTTTCCGGAATTCACCCCTCCACTTT
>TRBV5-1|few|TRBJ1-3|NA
CASSLGRGLSGNTIYF
TGCGCCAGCAGCTTGGGACGCGGATTGTCGGGAAACACCATATATTTT
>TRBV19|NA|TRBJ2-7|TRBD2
CATSNGRLAGDVEQYF
TGTGCCACGAGCAACGGGAGACTAGCGGGAGACGTAGAGCAGTACTTC
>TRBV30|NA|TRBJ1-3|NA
CAWSVGLSGNTIYF
TGTGCCTGGAGTGTGGGGCTCTCTGGAAACACCATATATTTT
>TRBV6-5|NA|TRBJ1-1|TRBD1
CASRPGQGITEAFF
TGTGCCAGCAGGCCAGGACAGGGGATCACTGAAGCTTTCTTT
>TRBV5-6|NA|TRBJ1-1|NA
CASRPTGNTEAFF
TGTGCCAGCAGGCCGACAGGGAACACTGAAGCTTTCTTT
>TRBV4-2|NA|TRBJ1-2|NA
CASSHLGGGGYTF
TGTGCCAGCAGCCACCTGGGGGGAGGCGGCTACACCTTC
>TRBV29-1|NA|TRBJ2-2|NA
CSVGLGGSGTGELFF
TGCAGCGTTGGATTAGGTGGCTCGGGCACCGGGGAGCTGTTTTTT
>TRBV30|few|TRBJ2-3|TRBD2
CAWSVPSGRSDTQYF
TGTGCCTGGAGTGTACCTAGCGGGAGGTCAGATACGCAGTATTTT
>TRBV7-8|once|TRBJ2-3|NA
CASSPSTDTQYF
TGTGCCAGCAGCCCTAGCACAGATACGCAGTATTTT
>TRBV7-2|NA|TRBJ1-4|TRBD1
CASSLFLGQGKEKLFF
TGTGCCAGCAGCTTATTCCTGGGACAGGGAAAGGAAAAACTGTTTTTT
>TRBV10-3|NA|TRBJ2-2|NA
CAGRTGGTGELFF
TGTGCCGGGAGGACAGGCGGGACCGGGGAGCTGTTTTTT
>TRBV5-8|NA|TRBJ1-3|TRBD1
CASSLGTGDGNTIYF
TGTGCCAGCAGCTTGGGGACAGGGGATGGAAACACCATATATTTT